Below, 16 T cell receptor beta chains from the same sample are listed, as sequenced in a study of cytomegalovirus exposure and HLA in healthy donors. The data were produced by immunoSEQ multiplex PCR, yet TCRdb's version contains in-frame clones alone and is incomplete. The table has about 110,000 clones, 90% to 97% seen once. Sequences were obtained from PBMCs. These receptors came from a woman under 30 in good health and CMV-seronegative.

This clone was seen once. The V gene is TRBV4-3, the J gene TRBJ1-2, with 10 bases aligning to TRBD1. The CDR3 runs to 16 residues. CDR1 and CDR2 from the germline V gene are LGHNA and YSLEER. With 4 bases clipped from V and 8 bases from J, the junction kept 13 bases outside the gene matches. The CDR3 DNA reads as TGCGCCAGCAGCCGGGGGAGTTTGGGGACAGGGGTAGGCTACACCTTC. The encoded protein is CASSRGSLGTGVGYTF.

The chain employs TRBV19 and TRBJ1-4; TRBD1 agrees at 7 bases. J was trimmed by 3 bases and V by 3 bases; bases with no gene match: 7. Per the germline V gene, CDR1 is LNHDA and CDR2 is SQIVND (reference sequence). The CDR3 sequence is 16 residues long. CDR3 sequence (DNA): TGTGCCAGTAGTATGCGGGACAGAGCATCTAATGAAAAACTGTTTTTT. This codes for CASSMRDRASNEKLFF.

The rearrangement joins TRBV19 to TRBJ2-7; TRBD1 aligns across 8 bases. V shed 7 bases, J shed 1 base, and the junction held 9 bases outside the gene matches. The germline CDR1 and CDR2 sequences are LNHDA and SQIVND (reference sequence). The CDR3 length is 15 residues. CDR3 residues: CASMPTGTGSYEQYF. In DNA form, the CDR3 reads TGTGCCAGTATGCCAACCGGGACAGGATCCTACGAGCAGTACTTC.

Points on this clone: One junction end disagrees with the germline gene, perhaps due to a read error. This CDR3 is also generated by other DNA sequences in the sample. The genes are TRBV27 and TRBJ1-1; maybe TRBD1 (6 bases). The V gene's germline CDR1 is MNHEY and CDR2 SMNVEV (reference sequence). The length of the CDR3 is 14 residues. The CDR3, as DNA: TGTGCCAGCATGTCCCCAGGGGAGAACACGGAAGCTTTCTTT. Its translation is CASMSPGENTEAFF.

The V and J genes are TRBV19 and TRBJ2-7; 7 bases are shared with TRBD1. After removal of 5 bases from V and 3 bases from J, the junction contained 7 bases not matched to a gene. The CDR3 sequence is 14 residues long. Germline CDR1 reads LNHDA; CDR2 reads SQIVND (reference sequence). The CDR3 DNA is TGTGCCAGTAGTCCGCCGGGACAGCGCTACGAGCAGTACTTC. It specifies CASSPPGQRYEQYF.

V gene TRBV6-5 combines with J gene TRBJ2-7, with D perhaps TRBD1 (6 bases). The V end was cut by 4 bases, the J end by 3 bases, with 13 bases between. The CDR3 length is 14 residues. Germline CDR1 and CDR2: MNHEY and SVGAGI. The CDR3 DNA sequence: TGTGCCAGCAGTTCCCCTGGGGGCGGCTACGAGCAGTACTTC. Its translation is CASSSPGGGYEQYF.

V is TRBV5-1 and J is TRBJ1-2; no clear D. Per the germline V gene, CDR1 is SGHRS and CDR2 is YFSETQ. The V end lost 0 bases, the J end lost 4 bases, and 16 bases lay between the germline ends. The CDR3 is 16 residues long. DNA for the CDR3: TGCGCCAGCAGCTTGGCGGGAGACCCGAATACCTATGGCTACACCTTC. Its protein product is CASSLAGDPNTYGYTF. Combining the CDR3 with reference TRBV5-1 and TRBJ1-2 gives the whole variable domain KAGVTQTPRYLIKTRGQQVTLSCSPISGHRSVSWYQQTPGQGLQFLFEYFSETQRNKGNFPGRFSGRQFSNSRSEMNVSTLELGDSALYLCASSLAGDPNTYGYTFGSGTRLTVV.

The V and J genes are TRBV4-3 and TRBJ2-1; 9 bases fit TRBD2. The CDR3 is made up of 15 amino acids. Germline CDR1 LGHNA, CDR2 YSLEER. V was clipped by 0 bases and J by 3 bases; unmatched bases: 0. CDR3 nucleotides: TGCGCCAGCAGCCAAGAGCGGGGGGGCTACAATGAGCAGTTCTTC. This codes for CASSQERGGYNEQFF.

CDR3 DNA: TGTGCCAGCAGCCGACGGGGTTATCTGAATGAAAAACTGTTTTTT. Translating it yields CASSRRGYLNEKLFF. The chain combines TRBV9 with TRBJ1-4; D unresolved. CDR3 length: 15 residues. The V gene lost 4 bases and the J gene lost 5 bases, with 15 bases spanning the gap. CDR1 is SGDLS and CDR2 is YYNGEE in the germline V gene.

V and J are TRBV11-2 and TRBJ2-5; no clear D. CDR1 is SGHAT, CDR2 FQNNGV, per germline. The CDR3 length is 15 residues. V lost 5 bases and J 2 bases, leaving 15 bases between the germline ends. CDR3 sequence (DNA): TGTGCCAGCAGCCAGAGAGGCGTACGGCAAGAGACCCAGTACTTC. Amino acids: CASSQRGVRQETQYF. Using reference TRBV11-2 and TRBJ2-5 for the parts outside the CDR3, the full variable domain is EAGVAQSPRYKIIEKRQSVAFWCNPISGHATLYWYQQILGQGPKLLIQFQNNGVVDDSQLPKDRFSAERLKGVDSTLKIQPAKLEDSAVYLCASSQRGVRQETQYFGPGTRLLVL.

The V and J genes are TRBV4-1 and TRBJ2-3; a weak D match, TRBD2 (7 bases). V was trimmed by 8 bases and J by 2 bases, leaving 17 bases between them. This CDR3 comprises 15 residues. Per the germline V gene, CDR1 is MGHRA and CDR2 is YSYEKL. This CDR3 reads CASGLGGAFTDTQYF. CDR3 nucleotide sequence: TGCGCCAGCGGTTTGGGGGGGGCGTTCACAGATACGCAGTATTTT.

V gene TRBV6-5 combines with J gene TRBJ1-5, with 7 bases matching TRBD1. This CDR3 is built from 14 residues. CDR1 is MNHEY, CDR2 SVGAGI, per germline. V trimming: 6 bases; J trimming: 1 base; junction bases outside the gene matches: 3. CDR3 protein: CASRTGHSNQPQHF. CDR3 sequence (DNA): TGTGCCAGCAGGACAGGGCACAGCAATCAGCCCCAGCATTTT.

This clone was observed a single time. The chain uses TRBV9 and TRBJ1-2; D is uncertain. Per the germline V gene, CDR1 is SGDLS and CDR2 is YYNGEE. The CDR3 sequence is 14 residues long. V gave up 4 bases and J gave up 3 bases, with 13 bases separating them. CDR3 sequence reads: CASSPRREHYGYTF. CDR3 DNA sequence: TGTGCCAGCAGCCCCCGCCGGGAACACTATGGCTACACCTTC.

The chain combines TRBV2 with TRBJ2-5; 10 nucleotides match TRBD1. Germline lookup yields CDR1 SNHLY and CDR2 FYNNEI. After removal of 6 bases from V and 4 bases from J, the junction contained 5 bases not matched to a gene. This CDR3 spans 14 amino acids. The CDR3 reads CASRTGGMRETQYF. CDR3 DNA: TGTGCCAGCAGGACAGGGGGCATGCGAGAGACCCAGTACTTC.

The chain recombines TRBV5-1 with TRBJ2-7; the D gene is possibly TRBD2 (6 bases). V dropped 4 bases and J dropped 3 bases, with 20 bases sitting between them. The germline CDR1 and CDR2 sequences are SGHRS and YFSETQ. This CDR3 spans 16 amino acids. The CDR3 here is CASSKSSGTGSYEQYF. CDR3 DNA: TGCGCCAGCAGCAAAAGCTCCGGGACTGGAAGCTACGAGCAGTACTTC. Drawing the rest from reference TRBV5-1 and TRBJ2-7, the complete variable domain is KAGVTQTPRYLIKTRGQQVTLSCSPISGHRSVSWYQQTPGQGLQFLFEYFSETQRNKGNFPGRFSGRQFSNSRSEMNVSTLELGDSALYLCASSKSSGTGSYEQYFGPGTRLTVT.

The chain couples TRBV23-1 to TRBJ2-7, with a possible D match to TRBD2 (5 bases). TRBV23-1 is labeled an ORF, and its function is uncertain. V shed 11 bases and J shed 6 bases, with 20 bases lying between them. This CDR3 is built from 13 residues. CDR3 nucleotide sequence: TGCGCCGGCGCCTGTACCGGCGGAGGCGAGCAGTACTTC. This gives the protein CAGACTGGGEQYF.